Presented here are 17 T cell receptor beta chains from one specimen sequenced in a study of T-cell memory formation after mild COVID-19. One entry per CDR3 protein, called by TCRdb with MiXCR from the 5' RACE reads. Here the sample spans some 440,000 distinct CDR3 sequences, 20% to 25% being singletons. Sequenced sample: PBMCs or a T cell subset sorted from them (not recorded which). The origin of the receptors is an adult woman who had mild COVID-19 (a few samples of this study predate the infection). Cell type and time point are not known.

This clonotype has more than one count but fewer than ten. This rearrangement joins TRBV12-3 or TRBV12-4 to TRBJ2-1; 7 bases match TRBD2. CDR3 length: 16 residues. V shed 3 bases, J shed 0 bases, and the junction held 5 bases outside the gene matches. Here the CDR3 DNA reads TGTGCCAGCAGTTTTGTGGGAGGGCTCTCCTACAATGAGCAGTTCTTC. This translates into CASSFVGGLSYNEQFF.

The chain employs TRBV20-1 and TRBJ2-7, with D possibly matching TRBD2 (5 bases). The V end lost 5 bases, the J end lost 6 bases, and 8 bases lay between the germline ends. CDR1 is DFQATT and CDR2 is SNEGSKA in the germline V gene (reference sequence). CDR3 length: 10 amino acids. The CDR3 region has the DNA TGCAGTGCTCCCCGGGGCGAGCAGTACTTC. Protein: CSAPRGEQYF.

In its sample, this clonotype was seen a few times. DNA of the CDR3: TGTGCCAGCAGCTTCGGGACTGATTATCTACCTAGCACAGATACGCAGTATTTT. This codes for CASSFGTDYLPSTDTQYF. The chain employs TRBV11-2 and TRBJ2-3; weak D call: TRBD2 (6 bases). The V end lost 3 bases, the J end lost 0 bases, and 19 bases lay between the germline ends. The length of the CDR3 is 18 residues. Per germline, CDR1 SGHAT and CDR2 FQNNGV.

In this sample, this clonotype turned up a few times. CDR3 protein: CASTPGQAYGYTF. CDR3 in DNA: TGCGCCAGCACCCCGGGACAGGCATATGGCTACACCTTC. The rearrangement links TRBV5-1 to TRBJ1-2; the match to TRBD1 covers 8 bases. The germline gives CDR1 SGHRS, CDR2 YFSETQ. This CDR3 is built from 13 residues. Trimming took 6 bases from V and 5 from J; bases not matched to a gene: 6.

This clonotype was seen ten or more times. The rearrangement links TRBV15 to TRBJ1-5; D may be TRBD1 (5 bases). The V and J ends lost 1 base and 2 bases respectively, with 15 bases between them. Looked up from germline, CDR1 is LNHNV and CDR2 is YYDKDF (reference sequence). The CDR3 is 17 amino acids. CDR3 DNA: TGTGCCACCAGCAGAGGCTTGGGGGATGGAGGCAATCAGCCCCAGCATTTT. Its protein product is CATSRGLGDGGNQPQHF.

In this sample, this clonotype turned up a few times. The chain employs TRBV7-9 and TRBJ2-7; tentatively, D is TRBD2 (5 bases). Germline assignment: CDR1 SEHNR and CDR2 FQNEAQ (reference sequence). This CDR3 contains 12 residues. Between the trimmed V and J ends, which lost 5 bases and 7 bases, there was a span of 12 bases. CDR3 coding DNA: TGTGCCAGCAGCCCTAGTCCGGGAGAGCAGTACTTC. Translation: CASSPSPGEQYF.

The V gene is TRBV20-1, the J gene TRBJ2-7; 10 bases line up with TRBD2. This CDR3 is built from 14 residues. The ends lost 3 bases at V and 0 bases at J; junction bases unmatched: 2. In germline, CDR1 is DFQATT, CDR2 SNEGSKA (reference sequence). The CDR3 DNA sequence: TGCAGTGCTAGCACTAGCGGGGCCTCCTACGAGCAGTACTTC. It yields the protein CSASTSGASYEQYF.

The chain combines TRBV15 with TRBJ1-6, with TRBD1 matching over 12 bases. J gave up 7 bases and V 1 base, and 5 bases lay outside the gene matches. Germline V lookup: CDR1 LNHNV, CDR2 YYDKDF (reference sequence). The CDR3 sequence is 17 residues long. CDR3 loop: CATSRGGQGARNSPLHF. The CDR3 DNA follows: TGTGCCACCAGCAGAGGGGGACAGGGGGCGCGAAATTCACCCCTCCACTTT.

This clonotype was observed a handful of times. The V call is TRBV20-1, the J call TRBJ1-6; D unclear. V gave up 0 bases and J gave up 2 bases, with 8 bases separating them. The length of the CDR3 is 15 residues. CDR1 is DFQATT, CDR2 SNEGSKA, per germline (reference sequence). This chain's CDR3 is CSARDWETYNSPLHF. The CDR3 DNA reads TGCAGTGCTAGAGATTGGGAGACCTATAATTCACCCCTCCACTTT.

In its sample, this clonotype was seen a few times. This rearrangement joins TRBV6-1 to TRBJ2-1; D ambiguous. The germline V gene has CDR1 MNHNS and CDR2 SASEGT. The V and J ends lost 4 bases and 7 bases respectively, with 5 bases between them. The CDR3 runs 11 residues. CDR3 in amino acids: CASSGINEQFF. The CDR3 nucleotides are TGTGCCAGCAGTGGAATAAATGAGCAGTTCTTC.

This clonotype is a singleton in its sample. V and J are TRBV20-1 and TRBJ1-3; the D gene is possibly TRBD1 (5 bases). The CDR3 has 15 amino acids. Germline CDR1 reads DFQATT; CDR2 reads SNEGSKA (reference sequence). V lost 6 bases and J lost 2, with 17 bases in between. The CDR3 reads CSASAAGIPGNTIYF. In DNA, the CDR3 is TGCAGTGCCTCGGCGGCAGGGATTCCTGGAAACACCATATATTTT.

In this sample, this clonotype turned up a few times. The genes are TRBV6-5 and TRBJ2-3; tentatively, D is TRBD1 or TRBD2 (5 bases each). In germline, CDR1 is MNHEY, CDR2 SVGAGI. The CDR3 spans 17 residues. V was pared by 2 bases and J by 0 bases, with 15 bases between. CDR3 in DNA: TGTGCCAGCAGTTACCACTTAGGGGACCCGAGCACAGATACGCAGTATTTT. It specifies CASSYHLGDPSTDTQYF.

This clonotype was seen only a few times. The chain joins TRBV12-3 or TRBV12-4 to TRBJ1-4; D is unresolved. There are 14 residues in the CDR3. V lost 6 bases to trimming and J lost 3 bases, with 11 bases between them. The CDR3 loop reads CASRPRDSNEKLFF. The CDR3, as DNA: TGTGCCAGCAGACCCCGGGATTCTAATGAAAAACTGTTTTTT.

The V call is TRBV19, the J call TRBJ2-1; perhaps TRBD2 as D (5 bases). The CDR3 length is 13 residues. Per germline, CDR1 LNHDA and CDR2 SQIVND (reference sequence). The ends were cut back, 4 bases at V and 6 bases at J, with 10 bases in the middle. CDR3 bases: TGTGCCAGTAGTACGGACCGGGGCAATGAGCAGTTCTTC. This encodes CASSTDRGNEQFF. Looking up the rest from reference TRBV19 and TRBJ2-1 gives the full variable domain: DGGITQSPKYLFRKEGQNVTLSCEQNLNHDAMYWYRQDPGQGLRLIYYSQIVNDFQKGDIAEGYSVSREKKESFPLTVTSAQKNPTAFYLCASSTDRGNEQFFGPGTRLTVL.

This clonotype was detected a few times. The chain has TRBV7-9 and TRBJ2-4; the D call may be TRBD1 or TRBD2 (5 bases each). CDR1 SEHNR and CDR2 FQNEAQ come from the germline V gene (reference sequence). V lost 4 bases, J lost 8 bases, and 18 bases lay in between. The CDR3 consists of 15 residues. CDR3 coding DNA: TGTGCCAGCAGCTCCGGGACCCACGATTTCGACATTCAGTACTTC. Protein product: CASSSGTHDFDIQYF.

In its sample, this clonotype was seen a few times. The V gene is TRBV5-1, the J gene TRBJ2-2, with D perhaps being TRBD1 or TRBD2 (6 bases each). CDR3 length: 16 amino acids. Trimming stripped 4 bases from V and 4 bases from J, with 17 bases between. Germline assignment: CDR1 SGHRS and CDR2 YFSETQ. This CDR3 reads CASSPLRGPSTGELFF. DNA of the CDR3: TGCGCCAGCAGCCCATTACGGGGGCCCTCCACCGGGGAGCTGTTTTTT.

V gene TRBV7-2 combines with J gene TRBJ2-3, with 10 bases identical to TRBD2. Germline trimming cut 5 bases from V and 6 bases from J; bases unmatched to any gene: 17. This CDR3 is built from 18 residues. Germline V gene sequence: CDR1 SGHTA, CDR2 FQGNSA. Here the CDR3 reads CASSLRGLAFTEWDTQYF. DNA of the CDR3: TGTGCCAGCAGCCTGAGGGGACTAGCGTTCACCGAGTGGGATACGCAGTATTTT.